The source of this T cell receptor beta chain is a study of blood T cells in healthy people across ages (dated by TCRdb to 2014 to 2015). At the level of the whole study: Template switching captured roughly one uniquely barcoded TCR beta cDNA molecule per two T cells in model experiments. Age-related changes in TCR beta repertoire diversity were measured in the study by deep sequencing normalized with unique cDNA molecular identifiers. The donors were split into four age groups: young (average about 15 years), middle-aged (more than 35), aged (62) and long-lived (approximately 80). To avoid experimental bias, donors of different ages were distributed randomly across sequencing lanes. The study analyzed two additional independent replicas of 1 million unique cDNA reads from the same blood draw for two donors, one aged 18 to 30 and one aged 80 or older.

The library came from 5' RACE. TCRdb names Illumina HiSeq 2500 as the instrument used. A second roughly 7 to 11 cycle PCR used a sample-barcoded 5' primer and a J-beta primer mix. A unique molecular identifier was introduced onto each TCR beta cDNA molecule by a template-switch 5' adaptor carrying 12 random nucleotides. Each sample yielded at least 3 million CDR3-containing paired-end reads. The Mint cDNA synthesis kit, primed by a TRBC-specific oligonucleotide, was used to synthesize first-strand cDNA from all RNA. Following uracil-DNA glycosylase treatment, all cDNA underwent a first 18-cycle PCR with the universal primers M1SS and BC2_uni_R. The study's processing was this. Normalization of each sample was performed by random selection of 1 million high-quality reads, each carrying a distinct molecular identifier. Reads sharing molecular identifiers were discarded rather than binned into consensus sequences. MiTCR, set to a Q25 quality threshold and the strictest error-elimination algorithm, was used for CDR3 identification, clonotype clustering and error correction. A nonparametric unseen species model with Euler transformation was used to estimate a lower bound on total TCR beta diversity. TCRdb reworked the public reads: Q25 trimming with fastp, MiXCR clone assembly, productive beta chains retained. Entries are consolidated by CDR3 protein sequence, retaining the most common genes and DNA. TCRdb, not the original authors, processed these V and J calls. The sample table shows some 860,000 distinct CDR3 sequences, and 56% are seen once. The ten largest clones represent roughly 25% of the sample.

As for this clonotype: The clone's antigen remains unknown. No base-level quality is on record; no much larger clone is a single base apart.

The donors were 40 or so Caucasian individuals from Russia, aged roughly 6 to 90 years, who were systemically healthy. Each donor gave 9.5 to 10 milliliters of peripheral blood, drawn into EDTA-treated Vacutainer tubes. Ficoll-Paque density-gradient centrifugation was used to isolate PBMCs, with at least 6.5 million per sample. Trizol reagent was used to extract total RNA from the PBMCs, yielding at least 5 micrograms per sample. For every donor, an aliquot of PBMCs went through flow cytometry to measure the percentages of naive CD45RAhigh/CD27high T cells. Including the terminal cysteine and phenylalanine, the CDR3 comprises 15 residues. Left in the record is the CDR3 DNA by itself, 45 bases read in frame from the first base. Between the V and J ends, shortened by 7 bases and 0 bases respectively, the junction contains 15 bases. Here is what the overall study found, with its caveats: The CMV infection status of donors was not known, potentially confounding age-related changes in expanded clonotypes. The long-lived group showed more naive CD4+ T cells, fewer expanded clones and increased TCR diversity than the aged group, suggesting age selection. Total diversity estimates from one million sequenced T cells were considered lower bounds and underestimates. Observed TCR beta diversity per million T cells fell roughly linearly with age, and a significant reduction was already apparent by age roughly 40. There was a strong correlation between observed TCR beta diversity and the percentage of naive T cells measured by flow cytometry. Since profiling was done on bulk unsorted PBMCs, naive and antigen-experienced compartments could not be conclusively compared.

The receptor's source is a man aged 40-49 years in good health. Sequencing used blood. The rearrangement combines TRBV12-3 or TRBV12-4 with TRBJ1-1; the D gene assignment is ambiguous. The CDR3 loop reads CASTLMGSMNTEAFF. DNA sequence: TGTGCCAGCACCTTAATGGGGTCAATGAACACTGAAGCTTTCTTT.